This T cell receptor (beta chain) derives from a study of T cell responses to AZD1222 COVID-19 vaccine. The V gene lost 6 bases and the J gene lost 3 bases, with 12 bases spanning the gap. This CDR3 region has 14 residues. CDR1 and CDR2 from the germline V gene are MNHEY and SVGAGI. Worth noting for this clone: Its antigen is as yet unknown.

General study points: Only a handful of AZD1222 recipients tested seropositive at baseline.

TCRdb keeps only in-frame clones here, not all; method: immunoSEQ multiplex PCR. This sample yields 100,000 to 150,000 clones, of which approximately 90% are seen a single time; about 4.2% belongs to the top ten. The sequence was collected from an adult in good health. This specimen was peripheral blood, taken on day 0 of AZD1222 vaccination. The chain uses TRBV6-5 and TRBJ1-5; D not certain. The CDR3 sequence: CASSLGRLNQPQHF. CDR3 in DNA: TGTGCCAGCAGCCTCGGCCGCCTCAATCAGCCCCAGCATTTT.